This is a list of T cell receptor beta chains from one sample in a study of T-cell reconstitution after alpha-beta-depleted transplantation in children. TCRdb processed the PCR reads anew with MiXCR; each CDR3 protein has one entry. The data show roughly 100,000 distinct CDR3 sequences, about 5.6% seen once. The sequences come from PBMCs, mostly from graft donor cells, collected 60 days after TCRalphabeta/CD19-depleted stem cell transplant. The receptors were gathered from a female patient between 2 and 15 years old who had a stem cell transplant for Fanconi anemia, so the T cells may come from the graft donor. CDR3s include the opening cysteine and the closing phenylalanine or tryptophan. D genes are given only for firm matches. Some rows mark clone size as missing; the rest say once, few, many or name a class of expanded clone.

TGCGCCAGCAGCTTAGGACAGGACTATGGCTACACCTTC CASSLGQDYGYTF TRBV5-1 medium-sized TRBD1 TRBJ1-2
TGTGCCAGCAGCTTACCAGGGACAGGGGGCACCGGGGAGCTGTTTTTT CASSLPGTGGTGELFF TRBV7-9 few TRBD1 TRBJ2-2
TGTGCCACCCTTAAGTCTCCCGGATTTCCAGATACGCAGTATTTT CATLKSPGFPDTQYF TRBV10-3 many NA TRBJ2-3
TGCGCCAGCAGCTTGGACTTGGGTGGCTACACCTTC CASSLDLGGYTF TRBV5-1 many NA TRBJ1-2
TGCAGTGCCCCAGGGGGTGACGGAACAGATACGCAGTATTTT CSAPGGDGTDTQYF TRBV20-1 NA TRBD1 TRBJ2-3
TGTGCCAGCAGCCAAGTCCGCGGGAGCACCGGGGAGCTGTTTTTT CASSQVRGSTGELFF TRBV14 few TRBD2 TRBJ2-2
TGCAGTGCTAGAGTTTCCTACGAGCAGTACTTC CSARVSYEQYF TRBV20-1 many NA TRBJ2-7
TGTGCCAGCACCTACCGAGACGGGGTTCGGGACAATGAGCAGTTCTTC CASTYRDGVRDNEQFF TRBV28 many NA TRBJ2-1
TGTGCCAGCGCCTGGCTTAGGAGCTCCTACAATGAGCAGTTCTTC CASAWLRSSYNEQFF TRBV2 many NA TRBJ2-1
TGTGCCAGCGGAAACAGGCTCTCAAACACTGAAGCTTTCTTT CASGNRLSNTEAFF TRBV2 many NA TRBJ1-1
TGCAGTGCTAGAGTACCTAGCGTCTACCAAGAGACCCAGTACTTC CSARVPSVYQETQYF TRBV20-1 NA NA TRBJ2-5
TGTGCCAGCAGCCTCGGGACAGGGGTTATAGATACGCAGTATTTT CASSLGTGVIDTQYF TRBV7-6 NA TRBD1 TRBJ2-3
TGTGCCAGCAGGCCTTTAGCGGGGGGGCGTTACAATGAGCAGTTCTTC CASRPLAGGRYNEQFF TRBV28 many TRBD2 TRBJ2-1
TGCGCCAGCAGCCAAGATTTTATTGCGGCGGGCAGACAAGAGACCCAGTACTTC CASSQDFIAAGRQETQYF TRBV4-1 many NA TRBJ2-5
TGCAGTGAAGCCGGGACTGCCTCCGGCGGTGAGCAGTTCTTC CSEAGTASGGEQFF TRBV20-1 many NA TRBJ2-1
TGTGCCAGCAGCTTAGGGATCGGGAGGCCTCTCAAGAAGGAGTACCAGCAGTACTTC CASSLGIGRPLKKEYQQYF TRBV11-2 many TRBD2 TRBJ2-7
TGCGCCAGCAGCACCGCAAGGACGCAGTATTTT CASSTARTQYF TRBV5-1 many NA TRBJ2-3
TGTGCCAGCAGCCAAGCAGGGGCGCGCCAAGAGACCCAGTACTTC CASSQAGARQETQYF TRBV4-2 few NA TRBJ2-5
TGTGCCAGCAGCTCCCCGGGACTTCCTATGAACACTGAAGCTTTCTTT CASSSPGLPMNTEAFF TRBV5-6 many NA TRBJ1-1
TGTGCCAGCAACCTACAGGGAGGACATGGTAATGAGCAGTTCTTC CASNLQGGHGNEQFF TRBV5-6 many NA TRBJ2-1
TGTGCCAGCAGTCGCTATGGGGGACTTCACAATGAGCAGTTCTTC CASSRYGGLHNEQFF TRBV27 NA NA TRBJ2-1
TGCAGCGTTAGTCGGGCGGGGTTTTCCTACAATGAGCAGTTCTTC CSVSRAGFSYNEQFF TRBV29-1 many NA TRBJ2-1
TGTGCCAGCAGCTTGAGCCCCAGGGGGCCCTACGAGCAGTACTTC CASSLSPRGPYEQYF TRBV5-5 many TRBD1 TRBJ2-7
TGTGCCTGGAGTCCTCGTAGGATCAGACTGTACAATGAGCAGTTCTTC CAWSPRRIRLYNEQFF TRBV30 few NA TRBJ2-1
TGTGCCAGCAGCCAAGATGTGTGGTACCCAGGAGAGACCCAGTACTTC CASSQDVWYPGETQYF TRBV3-1 many NA TRBJ2-5
TGTGCCAGCGGCGGGAACTACGAGCAGTACTTC CASGGNYEQYF TRBV6-2/TRBV6-3 many NA TRBJ2-7
TGCAGCGTTGCTGGGACGGTGGGCACAGATACGCAGTATTTT CSVAGTVGTDTQYF TRBV29-1 many NA TRBJ2-3
TGTGCCAGCAGGGGTCCTCCGGTAACCTATGGGCAGTACTTC CASRGPPVTYGQYF TRBV28 many NA TRBJ2-7
TGCGCCAGCAGCTTGAACAGGCCAACTCAAGAGACCCAGTACTTC CASSLNRPTQETQYF TRBV5-1 many NA TRBJ2-5
TGTGCCAGCAGTTCGACAGTAACCTACGAGCAGTACTTC CASSSTVTYEQYF TRBV27 many NA TRBJ2-7
TGCAGTGCTAGAGCTGGGGGACAGGACGCAGAGACCCAGTACTTC CSARAGGQDAETQYF TRBV20-1 many TRBD1 TRBJ2-5
TGTGCCAGCAGCTTGTATGGCCCGGGCACCGGGGAGCTGTTTTTT CASSLYGPGTGELFF TRBV5-6 many NA TRBJ2-2
TGTGCCAGCAGCTTCGGGACAGGGGCAGAGACCCAGTACTTC CASSFGTGAETQYF TRBV11-2 many TRBD1 TRBJ2-5